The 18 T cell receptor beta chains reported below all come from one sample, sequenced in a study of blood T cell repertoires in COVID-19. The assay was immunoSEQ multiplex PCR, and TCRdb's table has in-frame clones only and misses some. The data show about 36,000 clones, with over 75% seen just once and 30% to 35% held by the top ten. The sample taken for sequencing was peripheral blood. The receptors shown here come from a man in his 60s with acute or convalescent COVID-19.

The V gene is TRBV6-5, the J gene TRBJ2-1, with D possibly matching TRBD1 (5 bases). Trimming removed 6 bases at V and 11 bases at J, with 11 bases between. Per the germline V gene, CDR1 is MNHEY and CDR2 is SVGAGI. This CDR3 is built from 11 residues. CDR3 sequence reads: CASRSQAQQFF. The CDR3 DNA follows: TGTGCCAGCAGGTCACAGGCCCAGCAGTTCTTC.

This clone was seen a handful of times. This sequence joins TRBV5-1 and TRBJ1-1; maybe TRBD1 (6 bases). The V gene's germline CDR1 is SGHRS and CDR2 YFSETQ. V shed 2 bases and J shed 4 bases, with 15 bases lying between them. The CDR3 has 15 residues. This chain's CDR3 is CASSFPKGDLTEAFF. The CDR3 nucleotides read TGCGCCAGCAGCTTCCCCAAGGGGGATCTCACTGAAGCTTTCTTT.

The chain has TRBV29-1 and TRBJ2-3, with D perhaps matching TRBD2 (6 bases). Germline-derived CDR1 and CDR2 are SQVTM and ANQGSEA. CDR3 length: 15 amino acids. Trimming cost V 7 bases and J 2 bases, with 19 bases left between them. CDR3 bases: TGCAGCGCAGCCACCGGGACTGGGCCCACAGATACGCAGTATTTT. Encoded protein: CSAATGTGPTDTQYF.

The CDR3 nucleotides are TGTGCCTGGACTGGGCAGGGGGGCCAGATAATCAATTCACCCCTCCACTTT. This encodes CAWTGQGGQIINSPLHF. The chain recombines TRBV30 with TRBJ1-6; 7 bases align to TRBD1. Germline values: CDR1 GTSNPN, CDR2 SVGIG (reference sequence). Trimming took 4 bases from V and 7 from J; bases not matched to a gene: 16. This CDR3 is 17 amino acids long.

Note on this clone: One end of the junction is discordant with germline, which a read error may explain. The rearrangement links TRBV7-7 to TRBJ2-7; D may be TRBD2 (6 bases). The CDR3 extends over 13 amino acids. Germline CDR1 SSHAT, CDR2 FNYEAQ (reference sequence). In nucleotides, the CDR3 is TGTGCTAGCAGCTTAGACGGGGGATTCGAGCAGTACTTC. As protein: CASSLDGGFEQYF.

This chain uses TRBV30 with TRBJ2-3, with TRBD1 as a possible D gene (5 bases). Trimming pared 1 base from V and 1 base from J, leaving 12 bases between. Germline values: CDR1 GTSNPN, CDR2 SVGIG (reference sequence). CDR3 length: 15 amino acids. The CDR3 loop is CAWSAILGRTDTQYF. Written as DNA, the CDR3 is TGTGCCTGGAGTGCCATACTGGGGCGCACAGATACGCAGTATTTT.

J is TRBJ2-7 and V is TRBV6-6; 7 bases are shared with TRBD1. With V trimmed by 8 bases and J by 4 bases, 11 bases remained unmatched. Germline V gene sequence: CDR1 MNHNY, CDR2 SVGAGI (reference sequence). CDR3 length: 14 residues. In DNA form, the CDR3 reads TGTGCCAGCGCTAACGACAGGGATTTTTACGAGCAGTACTTC. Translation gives CASANDRDFYEQYF.

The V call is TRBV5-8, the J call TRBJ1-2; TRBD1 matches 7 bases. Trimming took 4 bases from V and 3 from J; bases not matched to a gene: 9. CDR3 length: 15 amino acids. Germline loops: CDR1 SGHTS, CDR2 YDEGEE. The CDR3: CASSRSTGTDYGYTF. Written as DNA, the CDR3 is TGTGCCAGCAGCAGGTCGACAGGGACTGACTATGGCTACACCTTC. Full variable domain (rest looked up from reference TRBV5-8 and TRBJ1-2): EAGVTQSPTHLIKTRGQQATLRCSPISGHTSVYWYQQALGLGLQFLLWYDEGEERNRGNFPPRFSGRQFPNYSSELNVNALELEDSALYLCASSRSTGTDYGYTFGSGTRLTVV.

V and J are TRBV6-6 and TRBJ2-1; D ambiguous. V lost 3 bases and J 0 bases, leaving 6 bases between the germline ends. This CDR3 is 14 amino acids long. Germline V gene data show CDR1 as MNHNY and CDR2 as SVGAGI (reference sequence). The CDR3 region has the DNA TGTGCCAGCAGTTATAAGCTCTCCTACAATGAGCAGTTCTTC. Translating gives CASSYKLSYNEQFF.

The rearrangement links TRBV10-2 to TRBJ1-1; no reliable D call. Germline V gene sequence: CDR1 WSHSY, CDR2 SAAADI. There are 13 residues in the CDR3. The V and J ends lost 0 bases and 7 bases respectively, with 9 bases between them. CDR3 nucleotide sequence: TGCGCCAGCAGTGAGTCGAGGGTGGGTGAAGCTTTCTTT. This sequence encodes CASSESRVGEAFF.

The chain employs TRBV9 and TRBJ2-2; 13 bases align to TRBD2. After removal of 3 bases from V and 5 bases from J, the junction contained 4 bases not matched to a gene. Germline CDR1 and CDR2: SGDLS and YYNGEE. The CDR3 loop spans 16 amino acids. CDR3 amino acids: CASSGTSGSGTGELFF. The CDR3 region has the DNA TGTGCCAGCAGCGGGACTAGCGGGAGTGGTACCGGGGAGCTGTTTTTT.

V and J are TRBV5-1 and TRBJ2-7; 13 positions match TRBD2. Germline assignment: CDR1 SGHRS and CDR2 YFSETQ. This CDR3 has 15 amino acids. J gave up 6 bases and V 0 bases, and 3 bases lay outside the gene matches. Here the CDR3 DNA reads TGCGCCAGCAGCTTGGGGACTAGCGGGAGTGGCGAGCAGTACTTC. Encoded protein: CASSLGTSGSGEQYF.

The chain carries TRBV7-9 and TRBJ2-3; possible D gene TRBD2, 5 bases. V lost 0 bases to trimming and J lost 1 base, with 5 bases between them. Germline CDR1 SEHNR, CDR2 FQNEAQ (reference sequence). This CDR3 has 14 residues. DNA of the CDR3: TGTGCCAGCAGCTTAGCGGGAGGCACAGATACGCAGTATTTT. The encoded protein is CASSLAGGTDTQYF. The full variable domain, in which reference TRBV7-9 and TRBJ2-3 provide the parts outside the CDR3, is DTGVSQNPRHKITKRGQNVTFRCDPISEHNRLYWYRQTLGQGPEFLTYFQNEAQLEKSRLLSDRFSAERPKGSFSTLEIQRTEQGDSAMYLCASSLAGGTDTQYFGPGTRLTVL.

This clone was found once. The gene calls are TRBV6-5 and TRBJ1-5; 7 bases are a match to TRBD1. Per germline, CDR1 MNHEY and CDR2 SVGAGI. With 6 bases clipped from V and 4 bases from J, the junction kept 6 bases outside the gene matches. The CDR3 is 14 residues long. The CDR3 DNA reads TGTGCCAGCAGACCATCAGGGGGAAATCAGCCCCAGCATTTT. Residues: CASRPSGGNQPQHF.

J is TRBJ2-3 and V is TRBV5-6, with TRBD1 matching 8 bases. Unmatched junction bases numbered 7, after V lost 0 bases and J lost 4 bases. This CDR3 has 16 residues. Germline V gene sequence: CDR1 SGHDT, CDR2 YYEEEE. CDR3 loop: CASSLEGRGRPDTQYF. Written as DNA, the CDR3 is TGTGCCAGCAGCTTGGAAGGCAGGGGGCGACCAGATACGCAGTATTTT.

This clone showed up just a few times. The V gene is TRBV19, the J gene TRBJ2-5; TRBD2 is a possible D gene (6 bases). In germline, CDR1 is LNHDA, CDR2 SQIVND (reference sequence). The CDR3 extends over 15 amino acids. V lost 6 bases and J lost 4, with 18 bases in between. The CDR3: CASSTGPGAGETQYF. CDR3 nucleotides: TGTGCCAGTAGCACTGGTCCGGGAGCGGGAGAGACCCAGTACTTC.

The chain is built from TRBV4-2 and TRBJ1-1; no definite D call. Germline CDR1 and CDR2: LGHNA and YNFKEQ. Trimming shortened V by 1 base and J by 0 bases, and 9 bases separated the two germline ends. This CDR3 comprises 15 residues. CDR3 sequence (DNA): TGTGCCAGCAGCCAAGGTACCGGGATGAACACTGAAGCTTTCTTT. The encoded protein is CASSQGTGMNTEAFF.

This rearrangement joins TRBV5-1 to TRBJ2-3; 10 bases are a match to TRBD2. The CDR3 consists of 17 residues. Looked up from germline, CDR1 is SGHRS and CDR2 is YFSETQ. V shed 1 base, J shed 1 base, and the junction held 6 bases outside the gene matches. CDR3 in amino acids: CASSLRGTSGGTDTQYF. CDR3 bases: TGCGCCAGCAGCTTGAGGGGTACTAGCGGGGGCACAGATACGCAGTATTTT.